This T cell receptor (beta chain) originates from a study of T cell responses to AZD1222 COVID-19 vaccine. Profiled with immunoSEQ multiplex PCR; TCRdb holds only in-frame clones, not every one. This sample has 110,000 or so clones, with roughly nine tenths found just once. Germline V gene lookup returns CDR1 SGHNT and CDR2 YYREEE (reference sequence). V shed 4 bases and J shed 8 bases, with 18 bases lying between them. The CDR3 sequence is 15 residues long. The source of this sequence is an adult in good health. The sequencing here drew on peripheral blood, taken on day 0 of AZD1222 vaccination. This rearrangement joins TRBV5-4 to TRBJ2-2; D may be TRBD2 (5 bases). As DNA, the CDR3 is TGTGCCAGCAGCACCCGAACGGGGAGAGGAGGGGAGCTGTTTTTT. Protein sequence: CASSTRTGRGGELFF.